A single sample is the source of the 12 T cell receptor beta chains below, sequenced in a study of cytomegalovirus exposure and HLA in healthy donors. PCR amplification relied on 60 Vbeta primers (plus 13 Jbeta primers). Measured with immunoSEQ multiplex PCR; TCRdb has only the in-frame clones, and not every one. The data show roughly 240,000 clones, 70% to 90% seen once. The sample comprised PBMCs. All receptors derive from a girl between 2 and 10 years old in good health and CMV-seronegative.

The chain combines TRBV11-2 with TRBJ2-7; 8 bases map to TRBD1. Germline V gene lookup returns CDR1 SGHAT and CDR2 FQNNGV. V dropped 1 base and J dropped 4; count of bases not matched to a gene: 0. This CDR3 is 13 amino acids long. CDR3 sequence: CASSLGTGYEQYF. The CDR3 DNA reads TGTGCCAGCAGCTTAGGGACAGGGTACGAGCAGTACTTC.

This sequence joins TRBV5-1 and TRBJ2-5; 15 positions agree with TRBD2. The CDR3 contains 17 residues. The germline CDR1 and CDR2 sequences are SGHRS and YFSETQ. Trimming at V came to 2 bases and at J to 2 bases, leaving 4 bases not matched to a gene. The CDR3: CASSLPGLAGGQETQYF. CDR3 nucleotides: TGCGCCAGCAGCTTACCGGGACTAGCGGGAGGACAAGAGACCCAGTACTTC.

The chain couples TRBV19 to TRBJ1-5; no clear D gene. The ends were cut back, 6 bases at V and 2 bases at J, with 8 bases in the middle. The CDR3 spans 13 residues. Germline V gene data show CDR1 as LNHDA and CDR2 as SQIVND (reference sequence). The CDR3 DNA is TGTGCCAGTAGGCCAGAGGGCAATCAGCCCCAGCATTTT. This encodes CASRPEGNQPQHF.

V and J are TRBV27 and TRBJ2-2; 16 bases map to TRBD2. Trimming took 7 bases from V and 7 from J; bases not matched to a gene: 9. Germline V gives CDR1 MNHEY, CDR2 SMNVEV (reference sequence). The CDR3 spans 17 residues. CDR3 bases: TGTGCCAGCACTTCCGGGACTAGCGGGAGGGCCCTCGGGGAGCTGTTTTTT. As protein: CASTSGTSGRALGELFF.

This clone was detected only once. The chain uses TRBV28 and TRBJ1-2; 9 bases align to TRBD1. Germline CDR1 reads MDHEN; CDR2 reads SYDVKM. There are 13 residues in the CDR3. V was pared by 2 bases and J by 6 bases, with 1 base of the junction left unmatched. CDR3 in amino acids: CASSLTGGDGYTF. As DNA, the CDR3 is TGTGCCAGCAGTTTAACAGGGGGCGATGGCTACACCTTC.

A few counts support this clone. J is TRBJ1-1 and V is TRBV27; maybe TRBD1 (5 bases). Trimming left V 6 bases short and J 1 base short, with 9 bases between. The CDR3 has 13 residues. Germline CDR1 reads MNHEY; CDR2 reads SMNVEV (reference sequence). CDR3 protein: CASRLGQNTEAFF. The CDR3 nucleotides are TGTGCCAGCAGGCTAGGACAGAACACTGAAGCTTTCTTT.

This chain links TRBV7-9 with TRBJ1-4, with a possible D match to TRBD1 (6 bases). Germline CDR1 SEHNR, CDR2 FQNEAQ (reference sequence). The germline V and J ends were trimmed by 5 bases and 7 bases, with 20 bases remaining between them. The CDR3 totals 16 residues. The CDR3 DNA is TGTGCCAGCAGCCCCCGGGACACCTCATGGGGTGAAAAACTGTTTTTT. Translated: CASSPRDTSWGEKLFF.

The sample holds a few counts of this clone. CDR3: CASSRGENTEAFF. The CDR3 coding sequence is TGTGCCAGCAGCAGGGGGGAGAACACTGAAGCTTTCTTT. This chain links TRBV6-4 with TRBJ1-1; 7 positions agree with TRBD1. Germline-derived CDR1 and CDR2 are MRHNA and SNTAGT. The CDR3 runs to 13 residues. Germline trimming cut 6 bases from V and 1 base from J; bases unmatched to any gene: 2.

The chain employs TRBV6-1 and TRBJ1-5, with D possibly being TRBD1 (6 bases). Germline lookup yields CDR1 MNHNS and CDR2 SASEGT. The CDR3 spans 14 residues. Trimming left V 4 bases short and J 6 bases short, with 13 bases between. CDR3 amino acids: CASSARGGGQPQHF. For the CDR3, the DNA is TGTGCCAGCAGTGCAAGGGGGGGCGGTCAGCCCCAGCATTTT.

The chain recombines TRBV7-9 with TRBJ1-1; possible D gene TRBD1, 5 bases. Germline values: CDR1 SEHNR, CDR2 FQNEAQ (reference sequence). V gave up 2 bases and J gave up 7 bases, with 17 bases separating them. The CDR3 has 15 amino acids. The CDR3 DNA sequence: TGTGCCAGCAGCTTACAGTTGGGGCAGGGCCTTGAAGCTTTCTTT. Encoded protein: CASSLQLGQGLEAFF.

The chain is built from TRBV2 and TRBJ2-7; the D gene is possibly TRBD2 (7 bases). Per germline, CDR1 SNHLY and CDR2 FYNNEI. V was cut by 1 base and J by 6 bases, with 13 bases left in between. The CDR3 is 14 residues long. The CDR3 DNA is TGTGCCAGCAGTGAAGAAGGGGGGGTCGGCGAGCAGTACTTC. Protein product: CASSEEGGVGEQYF.

This clone was detected only once. The chain has TRBV19 and TRBJ2-1; D uncertain. The CDR3 length is 10 residues. Trimming took off 10 bases at V and 9 bases at J, with 10 bases between the two ends. Germline loops: CDR1 LNHDA, CDR2 SQIVND (reference sequence). The CDR3 DNA follows: TGTGCCATCGGGTTCGGTGAGCAGTTCTTC. Its protein product is CAIGFGEQFF.